This TCR beta chain stems from a study of T cells in Graves' hyperthyroidism and ophthalmopathy. The wider study: Blood from the periphery was taken at initial diagnosis, before any treatment.

General study results and limits: Ophthalmopathy could be told apart from stable hyperthyroidism with a 13 V-J model. In the blood, most expanded thyroid clonotypes above 0.001 appeared as well.

Authors of the study amplified TCR beta CDR3 regions from RNA transcripts. HTBI primers were used for first-round RT-PCR of the TCR CDR3. From the multiplex PCR reads, TCRdb called clonotypes with MiXCR, one entry per CDR3 protein. The sample shows over 450,000 distinct CDR3 sequences, about 15% of them seen only once. This CDR3 has 15 residues. Trimming shortened V by 3 bases and J by 0 bases, and 10 bases separated the two germline ends. CDR1 is SGDLS, CDR2 YYNGEE, per germline. Concerning this clonotype: Its antigen is undetermined.

What was sequenced was blood. This rearrangement joins TRBV9 to TRBJ2-1, with a possible D match to TRBD2 (5 bases). The TCR sequence derives from a woman between 18 and 29 years old with Graves' hyperthyroidism. The CDR3, as DNA: TGTGCCAGCAGCGCCGCCGGAGGCTCCTACAATGAGCAGTTCTTC. Protein product: CASSAAGGSYNEQFF.